The 14 T cell receptor beta chains given below trace back to one sample, sequenced in a study of T-cell memory formation after mild COVID-19. TCRdb redid the calling of the 5' RACE reads with MiXCR, one entry per CDR3 protein. The sample has approximately 150,000 distinct CDR3 sequences; approximately 21% are singletons. What was sequenced was PBMCs or a T cell subset sorted from them (not recorded which). The receptors stem from an adult woman who had mild COVID-19 (a few samples of this study predate the infection). Cell type and time point are not known.

V gene TRBV25-1 combines with J gene TRBJ2-5, with D perhaps matching TRBD2 (6 bases). Trimming shortened V by 6 bases and J by 5 bases, and 13 bases separated the two germline ends. CDR3 length: 13 amino acids. Germline V gives CDR1 MGHDK, CDR2 SYGVNS. This CDR3 is CASRRAAGETQYF. The DNA for the CDR3 is TGTGCCAGCAGGCGAGCGGCGGGGGAGACCCAGTACTTC.

This clonotype came up a few times. This chain connects TRBV20-1 to TRBJ2-7; 7 nucleotides match TRBD2. The V segment lost 0 bases and the J segment 7 bases; nucleotides outside the gene matches: 15. Germline assignment: CDR1 DFQATT and CDR2 SNEGSKA (reference sequence). This CDR3 has 16 residues. The CDR3 is CSARDFGSPTSREQYF. As DNA, the CDR3 is TGCAGTGCTAGAGATTTTGGCAGTCCGACTAGCAGAGAGCAGTACTTC.

This clonotype was observed a few times. The rearrangement joins TRBV7-9 to TRBJ1-1; D gene unclear. This CDR3 comprises 12 residues. V lost 8 bases and J lost 6, with 13 bases in between. Germline V lookup: CDR1 SEHNR, CDR2 FQNEAQ (reference sequence). In DNA, the CDR3 is TGTGCCAGCCCTGGGCCCAACGCTGAAGCTTTCTTT. Translating it yields CASPGPNAEAFF. Supplemented by reference TRBV7-9 and TRBJ1-1, the full variable domain reads DTGVSQNPRHKITKRGQNVTFRCDPISEHNRLYWYRQTLGQGPEFLTYFQNEAQLEKSRLLSDRFSAERPKGSFSTLEIQRTEQGDSAMYLCASPGPNAEAFFGQGTRLTVV.

V is TRBV4-2 and J is TRBJ2-1; 11 nucleotides agree with TRBD2. CDR3 length: 16 residues. With V trimmed by 1 base and J by 5 bases, 4 bases remained unmatched. The germline V gene has CDR1 LGHNA and CDR2 YNFKEQ. DNA for the CDR3: TGTGCCAGCAGCCAAGCCGGGACTAGCGGTAACAATGAGCAGTTCTTC. This sequence encodes CASSQAGTSGNNEQFF.

This chain connects TRBV5-1 to TRBJ1-1; D gene uncertain. Per the germline V gene, CDR1 is SGHRS and CDR2 is YFSETQ. This CDR3 spans 13 amino acids. Trimming took off 1 base at V and 6 bases at J, with 10 bases between the two ends. The CDR3 spells CASSLYGSAEAFF. DNA of the CDR3: TGCGCCAGCAGCTTGTACGGGAGTGCTGAAGCTTTCTTT.

This clonotype was observed a few times. V usage is TRBV5-1 and J usage is TRBJ2-7; tentatively, D is TRBD2 (7 bases). V lost 4 bases to trimming and J lost 2 bases, with 19 bases between them. The CDR3 consists of 16 residues. Germline CDR1 is SGHRS and CDR2 is YFSETQ. This chain's CDR3 is CASSQDSGGKTYEQYF. As DNA, the CDR3 is TGCGCCAGCAGCCAAGATTCGGGGGGCAAGACCTACGAGCAGTACTTC.

The rearrangement joins TRBV12-3 or TRBV12-4 to TRBJ2-7, with 7 nucleotides matching TRBD2. This CDR3 is built from 14 residues. V trimming: 3 bases; J trimming: 1 base; junction bases outside the gene matches: 3. This CDR3 is CASSFSGSSYEQYF. The CDR3, as DNA: TGTGCCAGCAGTTTTAGCGGGTCTTCCTACGAGCAGTACTTC.

The rearrangement uses TRBV18 and TRBJ2-3; 7 bases line up with TRBD2. V was clipped by 3 bases and J by 11 bases; unmatched bases: 8. This CDR3 spans 13 amino acids. Germline V gene lookup returns CDR1 KGHSH and CDR2 LQKENI. The CDR3 region is CASSPTTSDGQYF. In nucleotides, the CDR3 is TGTGCCAGCTCACCTACCACTAGCGACGGGCAGTATTTT.

The J gene is TRBJ2-6, the V gene TRBV7-6; D gene ambiguous. Trimming removed 1 base at V and 0 bases at J, with 13 bases between. From germline, CDR1 is SGHVS and CDR2 FNYEAQ. This CDR3 has 18 amino acids. The CDR3 region is CASSLGGTILSGANVLTF. CDR3 nucleotide sequence: TGTGCCAGCAGCTTAGGCGGCACCATACTCTCTGGGGCCAACGTCCTGACTTTC.

The gene calls are TRBV29-1 and TRBJ2-3; TRBD1 is a possible D gene (5 bases). The CDR3 extends over 14 amino acids. Germline CDR1 and CDR2: SQVTM and ANQGSEA. CDR3 amino acids: CSAAPRQITDTQYF. The DNA for the CDR3 is TGCTCCGCGGCTCCGAGACAGATCACAGATACGCAGTATTTT.

This clonotype was seen only a few times. The V call is TRBV10-3, the J call TRBJ1-6, with D perhaps TRBD1 (5 bases). The germline V and J ends were trimmed by 6 bases and 10 bases, with 16 bases remaining between them. The CDR3 has 14 amino acids. CDR1 and CDR2 from the germline V gene are ENHRY and SYGVKD. CDR3 loop: CAISPTGRSSPLHF. The CDR3 nucleotides read TGTGCCATCAGCCCCACGGGGCGGTCGTCACCCCTCCACTTT.

In its sample, this clonotype was seen a few times. The chain has TRBV2 and TRBJ1-1; D perhaps matches TRBD1 (6 bases). Germline V gene lookup returns CDR1 SNHLY and CDR2 FYNNEI. Trimming cost V 6 bases and J 0 bases, with 14 bases left between them. The CDR3 contains 15 residues. The CDR3 protein is CASSLPTGMNTEAFF. Here the CDR3 DNA reads TGTGCCAGCAGCCTACCCACAGGGATGAACACTGAAGCTTTCTTT.

This clonotype showed up many times. J is TRBJ2-4 and V is TRBV3-1; 7 bases agree with TRBD2. The CDR3 covers 18 residues. The V gene's germline CDR1 is LGHDT and CDR2 YNNKEL (reference sequence). After removal of 4 bases from V and 0 bases from J, the junction contained 12 bases not matched to a gene. DNA for the CDR3: TGTGCCAGCAGCCCCGGCGTGTGGGGGGGGGTAGCCAAAAACATTCAGTACTTC. It translates to CASSPGVWGGVAKNIQYF.

This clonotype was seen a handful of times. Here the CDR3 reads CSPRPPLQETQYF. The CDR3 DNA reads TGCAGTCCAAGGCCTCCCCTACAAGAGACCCAGTACTTC. The chain carries TRBV20-1 and TRBJ2-5; D uncertain. V was pared by 8 bases and J by 2 bases, with 15 bases between. Germline CDR1 and CDR2: DFQATT and SNEGSKA (reference sequence). This CDR3 is 13 amino acids long.